The rows below give T cell receptor beta chains drawn from one sample of a study of T cells after yellow fever vaccination. One entry per CDR3 protein, called by TCRdb with MiXCR from the 5' RACE reads. This table holds over 300,000 distinct CDR3 sequences, over 4% found once. The sequenced sample was PBMCs, obtained 5 days after the yellow fever booster vaccination. The receptor source for this set is a man in his late teens or twenties who received the YFV17D yellow fever vaccine. Each CDR3 is given with its conserved first and last residue. Each record gives: J gene, D gene, V gene, clone size, CDR3 DNA, CDR3 protein. The D gene is left open where the match is weak. Expanded clones are given a class, and other clones once, few, many or no size at all.

>TRBJ2-7|TRBD1|TRBV11-2|.
TGTGCCAGCAGCTTAGGGCCGGGACAGGGGGCCTACGAGCAGTACTTC
CASSLGPGQGAYEQYF
>TRBJ2-3|.|TRBV4-2|.
TGTGCCAGCAGCCAAGCGGGGCACGGGGCTGGGTCAGATACGCAGTATTTT
CASSQAGHGAGSDTQYF
>TRBJ2-2|.|TRBV9|many
TGTGCCAGCAGCGTAGGACAGGAGGTCGGGGAGCTGTTTTTT
CASSVGQEVGELFF
>TRBJ2-4|.|TRBV5-4|.
TGTGCCAGCAGCGGAGGACAGAGAGCCAAAAACATTCAGTACTTC
CASSGGQRAKNIQYF
>TRBJ2-2|TRBD2|TRBV6-1|few
TGTGCCAGCCCAGCGGGACCGCAAGCGAACACCGGGGAGCTGTTTTTT
CASPAGPQANTGELFF
>TRBJ2-1|.|TRBV4-2|once
TGTGCCAGCAGCCAGGCAGGGGCTTCCGGCGATGAGCAGTTCTTC
CASSQAGASGDEQFF
>TRBJ2-6|TRBD1|TRBV18|.
TGTGCCAGCTCACCGGGACAGTCGGTCTCCAACGTCCTGACTTTC
CASSPGQSVSNVLTF
>TRBJ2-7|.|TRBV4-3|few
TGCGCCAGCAGCCAAGAAAGGCAGGGACCCTACGAGCAGTACTTC
CASSQERQGPYEQYF
>TRBJ2-7|TRBD2|TRBV30|few
TGTGCCTGGAGTTCAGGACTAGCGGGCTGGGAGCAGTACTTC
CAWSSGLAGWEQYF
>TRBJ2-3|TRBD2|TRBV10-2|few
TGCGCCAGCAGACTAGCGGGGGCAGATACGCAGTATTTT
CASRLAGADTQYF
>TRBJ2-7|.|TRBV5-6|.
TGTGCCAGCAGCCCGGCGGGGTTAGGTACCGAGCAGTACTTC
CASSPAGLGTEQYF
>TRBJ2-5|.|TRBV19|.
TGTGCCAGTGGGTCCCGCGGCGAAATCCGAGAGACCCAGTACTTC
CASGSRGEIRETQYF
>TRBJ1-1|.|TRBV20-1|few
TGCAGTGCTAATAAGAATATGAACACTGAAGCTTTCTTT
CSANKNMNTEAFF
>TRBJ2-3|TRBD2|TRBV12-3/TRBV12-4|many
TGTGCCAGCACCCAGCGCGGGGGGGCAGATACGCAGTATTTT
CASTQRGGADTQYF
>TRBJ1-1|.|TRBV24-1|many
TGTGCCACCAGGTCGCGGGTAGGGGCTGAAGCTTTCTTT
CATRSRVGAEAFF
>TRBJ2-1|TRBD2|TRBV12-3/TRBV12-4|.
TGTGCCAGCAGGACGACTAGCGGGGGGGACAATGAGCAGTTCTTC
CASRTTSGGDNEQFF
>TRBJ2-3|TRBD2|TRBV5-1|.
TGCGCCAGCAGCGCTAACGGGAGGAGCACAGATACGCAGTATTTT
CASSANGRSTDTQYF
>TRBJ2-1|.|TRBV7-2|.
TGTGCCAGCAGCTTAGCCGGGACCACGGTCCAGGGTAATGAGCAGTTCTTC
CASSLAGTTVQGNEQFF
>TRBJ2-7|.|TRBV30|.
TGTGCCTGGAATCGGCAGCCCTACGAGCAGTACTTC
CAWNRQPYEQYF
>TRBJ2-1|TRBD1|TRBV7-3|many
TGTGCCAGCAGCCGACAGGGGGGTTCCTACAATGAGCAGTTCTTC
CASSRQGGSYNEQFF
>TRBJ1-1|.|TRBV5-1|few
TGCGCCAGCAGCTTGGGTGACGCCAACGAAGCTTTCTTT
CASSLGDANEAFF
>TRBJ2-1|.|TRBV20-1|many
TGCAGTGCTAGTGCGGGCGGGACGTATAACAATGAGCAGTTCTTC
CSASAGGTYNNEQFF
>TRBJ2-7|.|TRBV4-3|.
TGCGCCAGCAGCCAAGGTAGGGGCATCGAGCAGTACTTC
CASSQGRGIEQYF
>TRBJ2-3|.|TRBV12-3/TRBV12-4|few
TGTGCCAGCAGTAACAGGGACCCAGATACGCAGTATTTT
CASSNRDPDTQYF
>TRBJ1-3|.|TRBV2|few
TGTGCCAGAACAGAACCCAGCTCTGGAAACACCATATATTTT
CARTEPSSGNTIYF
>TRBJ2-2|.|TRBV4-3|.
TGCGCCAGCAGCCAAGTGCATAACGGGGAGCTGTTTTTT
CASSQVHNGELFF
>TRBJ1-6|.|TRBV20-1|many
TGCAGTGTCGGTATAGTAGCGGATTCACCCCTCCACTTT
CSVGIVADSPLHF
>TRBJ1-5|.|TRBV15|.
TGTGCCACCTCGTCAGGGAAGGGTGATGGCAATCAGCCCCAGCATTTT
CATSSGKGDGNQPQHF
>TRBJ2-1|TRBD2|TRBV29-1|many
TGCAGCGCGGGCGGGGGATATGAGCAGTTCTTC
CSAGGGYEQFF
>TRBJ2-5|.|TRBV11-1|.
TGTGCCAGCAGCTTAGGGGCAGGGGATGGAGAGACCCAGTACTTC
CASSLGAGDGETQYF
>TRBJ1-1|.|TRBV20-1|few
TGCAGTGCTAGAGATGAGCGGAGGAACACTGAAGCTTTCTTT
CSARDERRNTEAFF
>TRBJ2-3|TRBD2|TRBV4-1|.
TGCGCCAGCAGCCAAGAAAGAAGCGGGGCCAGCACAGATACGCAGTATTTT
CASSQERSGASTDTQYF
>TRBJ1-1|.|TRBV25-1|few
TGTGCCAGCAGTGAATACAGGGGAACTGAAGCTTTCTTT
CASSEYRGTEAFF
>TRBJ2-5|.|TRBV7-2|few
TGTGCCAGCAGGCCCAAGGGTAGGGAGACCCAGTACTTC
CASRPKGRETQYF
>TRBJ2-7|TRBD2|TRBV12-3/TRBV12-4|few
TGTGCCAGCAGTCCAGGGTCCGGGAGGGCCTACGAGCAGTACTTC
CASSPGSGRAYEQYF
>TRBJ1-2|TRBD1|TRBV2|.
TGTGCCAGCGGTAGGGACAGGGCTGGCTACACCTTC
CASGRDRAGYTF
>TRBJ1-5|TRBD1|TRBV7-8|few
TGTGCCAGCAGTTCAGGGGGCTTCAATCAGCCCCAGCATTTT
CASSSGGFNQPQHF
>TRBJ2-7|.|TRBV12-3/TRBV12-4|many
TGTGCCAGCAGTATAGGTTCTTACGAGCAGTACTTC
CASSIGSYEQYF
>TRBJ2-5|TRBD1|TRBV3-1|few
TGTGCCAGCAGCCAAGTCCCGGGACAGGGGGTATGGGAGACCCAGTACTTC
CASSQVPGQGVWETQYF
>TRBJ2-3|.|TRBV7-3|few
TGTGCCAGCAGGGGGGGGGACAGCGGTACGCAGTATTTT
CASRGGDSGTQYF
>TRBJ1-1|.|TRBV29-1|few
TGCAGCGGAATCAGATATAGGGACACTGAAGCTTTCTTT
CSGIRYRDTEAFF
>TRBJ2-6|.|TRBV7-3|many
TGTGCCAGCAGCCCGAGCTCTGGGGCCAACGTCCTGACTTTC
CASSPSSGANVLTF
>TRBJ2-2|.|TRBV28|many
TGTGCCAGCAGTTTCTGGGGCACCGGGGAGCTGTTTTTT
CASSFWGTGELFF
>TRBJ2-3|.|TRBV7-2|few
TGTGCCAGCAGCTCTAGCGCCACTAGCACAGATACGCAGTATTTT
CASSSSATSTDTQYF
>TRBJ2-1|TRBD2|TRBV7-2|many
TGTGCCAGCCGCCTAGCGGGGGGGCCCAATGAGCAGTTCTTC
CASRLAGGPNEQFF